The 17 T cell receptor beta chains below come from one sample, sequenced in a study of shared clonotypes between healthy human individuals. Profiled with immunoSEQ multiplex PCR; TCRdb holds only in-frame clones, not every one. The repertoire holds under 850,000 clones, 85% to 95% seen once, with less than 25% in the top ten. CD45RO negativity and positive selection for CCR7 defined naive CD8 cells, a population that excluded terminally differentiated effector memory CD45RA+ cells. Input material: naive CD8+ T cells sorted from blood. The receptor set was obtained from a man between 25 and 39 years old in good health.

The chain recombines TRBV5-4 with TRBJ2-3, with 12 nucleotides matching TRBD2. Germline CDR1 SGHNT, CDR2 YYREEE (reference sequence). The CDR3 loop spans 17 amino acids. The V and J ends lost 4 bases and 5 bases, in that order; junction bases with no gene match: 11. CDR3 loop: CASSPRLAGGPGDTQYF. The CDR3 DNA reads TGTGCCAGCAGCCCCCGCCTAGCGGGAGGGCCGGGAGATACGCAGTATTTT.

Of note for this clone: Other nucleotide sequences in the sample specify the same CDR3. The chain has TRBV6-5 and TRBJ1-2; no clear D. V lost 2 bases and J 4 bases, leaving 8 bases between the germline ends. CDR3 size: 13 residues. The V gene's germline CDR1 is MNHEY and CDR2 SVGAGI. The CDR3 bases are TGTGCCAGCAGTTACGGGGTATCCTATGGCTACACCTTC. Amino acid sequence: CASSYGVSYGYTF.

This clone is a singleton in its sample. The chain couples TRBV11-2 to TRBJ2-2; D unclear. Germline V gene sequence: CDR1 SGHAT, CDR2 FQNNGV. Trimming stripped 2 bases from V and 8 bases from J, with 9 bases between. CDR3 size: 13 residues. The CDR3 spells CASSLIDGGELFF. Here the CDR3 DNA reads TGTGCCAGCAGCTTAATAGATGGAGGGGAGCTGTTTTTT.

This chain uses TRBV29-1 with TRBJ2-3; D gene uncertain. This CDR3 is built from 16 residues. The V gene's germline CDR1 is SQVTM and CDR2 ANQGSEA. V was clipped by 2 bases and J by 2 bases, with 17 bases between them. The CDR3 nucleotides are TGCAGCGTTGAACCCCGACCTACGCTCCTCACAGATACGCAGTATTTT. Amino acid sequence: CSVEPRPTLLTDTQYF.

On this clone itself: Other DNA sequences within the sample encode an identical CDR3. The chain couples TRBV7-9 to TRBJ2-7, with unresolved D. The CDR3 has 12 residues. Trimming stripped 1 base from V and 0 bases from J, with 1 base between. The germline V gene has CDR1 SEHNR and CDR2 FQNEAQ (reference sequence). DNA of the CDR3: TGTGCCAGCAGCTTAGTCTCCTACGAGCAGTACTTC. It encodes CASSLVSYEQYF.

The rearrangement joins TRBV28 to TRBJ2-7, with 10 positions matching TRBD1. V was clipped by 2 bases and J by 6 bases; unmatched bases: 4. This CDR3 contains 14 residues. Germline CDR1 is MDHEN and CDR2 is SYDVKM. CDR3 bases: TGTGCCAGCAGTTTACGGGACAGGGGATTCGAGCAGTACTTC. It translates to CASSLRDRGFEQYF.

The chain employs TRBV27 and TRBJ2-2; D not resolved. The CDR3 length is 14 residues. V lost 8 bases and J lost 6, with 16 bases in between. Germline loops: CDR1 MNHEY, CDR2 SMNVEV (reference sequence). CDR3 nucleotide sequence: TGTGCCAGCGGGCCGGGTCCGAAGGCCGGGGAGCTGTTTTTT. Its protein product is CASGPGPKAGELFF.

The chain recombines TRBV6-5 with TRBJ1-5; D gene ambiguous. V was trimmed by 0 bases and J by 5 bases, leaving 8 bases between them. Germline CDR1 and CDR2: MNHEY and SVGAGI. This CDR3 is built from 14 residues. The CDR3: CASSYSEGDQPQHF. The CDR3, as DNA: TGTGCCAGCAGTTACTCCGAGGGCGATCAGCCCCAGCATTTT.

This clone was found once. The V call is TRBV7-6, the J call TRBJ2-1; 10 nucleotides align to TRBD2. CDR3 length: 14 amino acids. V trimming: 5 bases; J trimming: 9 bases; junction bases outside the gene matches: 7. Germline CDR1 SGHVS, CDR2 FNYEAQ. The CDR3 protein is CASSPGGLATEQFF. CDR3 DNA: TGTGCCAGCAGCCCCGGGGGACTAGCGACTGAGCAGTTCTTC.

The rearrangement joins TRBV5-1 to TRBJ2-1; D uncertain. Trimming removed 0 bases at V and 3 bases at J, with 7 bases between. Germline V gene data show CDR1 as SGHRS and CDR2 as YFSETQ. This CDR3 has 14 residues. For the CDR3, the DNA is TGCGCCAGCAGCTTGGGTTTGGGCTACAATGAGCAGTTCTTC. Amino acid sequence: CASSLGLGYNEQFF.

The chain is built from TRBV13 and TRBJ2-2; D is unclear. Trimming cost V 0 bases and J 6 bases, with 5 bases left between them. This CDR3 contains 13 residues. Germline values: CDR1 PRHDT, CDR2 FYEKMQ (reference sequence). CDR3 protein: CASSLGGPGELFF. The CDR3 DNA is TGTGCCAGCAGCTTAGGAGGGCCCGGGGAGCTGTTTTTT. The full variable domain, with the rest looked up from reference TRBV13 and TRBJ2-2, is AAGVIQSPRHLIKEKRETATLKCYPIPRHDTVYWYQQGPGQDPQFLISFYEKMQSDKGSIPDRFSAQQFSDYHSELNMSSLELGDSALYFCASSLGGPGELFFGEGSRLTVL.

V is TRBV25-1 and J is TRBJ2-7, with D perhaps matching TRBD1 (6 bases). Germline V CDR1 and CDR2: MGHDK, SYGVNS. The CDR3 extends over 13 amino acids. Trimming took 7 bases from V and 2 from J, leaving 12 bases between them. The CDR3, as DNA: TGTGCCAGCATGGGGGCGCCGACCTACGAGCAGTACTTC. It translates to CASMGAPTYEQYF.

This rearrangement joins TRBV7-8 to TRBJ2-1; 7 positions match TRBD2. The CDR3 loop spans 16 amino acids. Per the germline V gene, CDR1 is SGHVS and CDR2 is FQNEAQ. The junction had 5 bases not matched to a gene; V was cut back by 3 bases and J by 0 bases. The CDR3 spells CASSFGGGSSYNEQFF. The CDR3 DNA follows: TGTGCCAGCAGCTTCGGGGGAGGGAGCTCCTACAATGAGCAGTTCTTC.

This chain uses TRBV11-2 with TRBJ2-7; 9 nucleotides agree with TRBD2. J was trimmed by 2 bases and V by 1 base; bases with no gene match: 6. The CDR3 has 16 residues. Germline V lookup: CDR1 SGHAT, CDR2 FQNNGV. This chain's CDR3 is CASSLGAGGYTYEQYF. CDR3 coding DNA: TGTGCCAGCAGCTTAGGAGCGGGAGGTTACACCTACGAGCAGTACTTC.

The chain is built from TRBV9 and TRBJ2-1; 7 bases are shared with TRBD2. The CDR3 consists of 16 residues. Germline V CDR1 and CDR2: SGDLS, YYNGEE. V shed 0 bases and J 3 bases; nucleotides not matched to a gene: 6. CDR3 sequence reads: CASSVDSGENYNEQFF. The CDR3 nucleotides are TGTGCCAGCAGCGTAGACAGCGGGGAGAACTACAATGAGCAGTTCTTC.

The rearrangement joins TRBV27 to TRBJ2-2; 9 bases match TRBD2. Germline values: CDR1 MNHEY, CDR2 SMNVEV (reference sequence). CDR3 length: 14 amino acids. The J segment lost 2 bases and the V segment lost 8 bases, leaving 3 bases of the junction unmatched. For the CDR3, the DNA is TGTGCCAGCTCTAGCGGGGTTAACACCGGGGAGCTGTTTTTT. It codes for CASSSGVNTGELFF.

This chain connects TRBV15 to TRBJ2-2; 9 nucleotides line up with TRBD1. CDR3 length equals 15 residues. V shed 4 bases and J 5 bases; nucleotides not matched to a gene: 5. Looked up from germline, CDR1 is LNHNV and CDR2 is YYDKDF (reference sequence). The CDR3 here is CATSTGTGYTGELFF. As DNA, the CDR3 is TGTGCCACCAGCACCGGGACAGGGTATACCGGGGAGCTGTTTTTT.